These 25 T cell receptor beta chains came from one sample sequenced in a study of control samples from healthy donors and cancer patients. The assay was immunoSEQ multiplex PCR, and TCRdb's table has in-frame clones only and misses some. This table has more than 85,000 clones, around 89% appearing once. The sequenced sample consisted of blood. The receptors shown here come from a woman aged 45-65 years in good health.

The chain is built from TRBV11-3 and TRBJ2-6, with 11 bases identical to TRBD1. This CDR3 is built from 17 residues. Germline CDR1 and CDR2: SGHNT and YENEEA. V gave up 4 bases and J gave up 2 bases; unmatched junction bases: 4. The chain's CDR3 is CASSSGQGVTGANVLTF. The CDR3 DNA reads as TGTGCCAGCAGCTCGGGACAGGGGGTAACTGGGGCCAACGTCCTGACTTTC.

CDR3 DNA: TGTGCCAGCAGCTTCGGTCGGGGGGCGAACACAGATACGCAGTATTTT. It is translated as CASSFGRGANTDTQYF. The chain uses TRBV7-8 and TRBJ2-3, with a tentative D call TRBD2 (7 bases). Between the trimmed V and J ends, which lost 3 bases and 2 bases, there was a span of 15 bases. This CDR3 comprises 16 residues. Germline V lookup: CDR1 SGHVS, CDR2 FQNEAQ.

In DNA form, the CDR3 reads TGCGCCAGCAGCCCAAGCCGGGAGAGGGGGACTGAAGCTTTCTTT. Encoded protein: CASSPSRERGTEAFF. This chain uses TRBV5-1 with TRBJ1-1, with D tentatively TRBD1 (6 bases). There are 15 residues in the CDR3. Per the germline V gene, CDR1 is SGHRS and CDR2 is YFSETQ. Trimming took 4 bases from V and 5 from J, leaving 18 bases between them.

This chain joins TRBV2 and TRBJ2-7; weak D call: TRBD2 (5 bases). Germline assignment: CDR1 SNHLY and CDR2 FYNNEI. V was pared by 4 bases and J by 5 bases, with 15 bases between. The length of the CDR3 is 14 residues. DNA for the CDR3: TGTGCCAGCAGTGTGGGAGCGCCCCGACACGAGCAGTACGTC. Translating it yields CASSVGAPRHEQYV.

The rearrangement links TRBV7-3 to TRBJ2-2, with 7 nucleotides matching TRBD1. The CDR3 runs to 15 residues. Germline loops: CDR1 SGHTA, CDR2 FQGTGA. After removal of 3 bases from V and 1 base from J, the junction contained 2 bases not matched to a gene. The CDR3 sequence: CASSLGDRNTGELFF. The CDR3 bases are TGTGCCAGCAGCTTGGGGGACAGGAACACCGGGGAGCTGTTTTTT.

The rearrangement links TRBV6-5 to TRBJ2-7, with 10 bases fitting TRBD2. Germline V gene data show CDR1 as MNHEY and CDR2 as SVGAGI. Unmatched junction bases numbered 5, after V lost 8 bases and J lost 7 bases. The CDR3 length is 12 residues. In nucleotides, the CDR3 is TGTGCCAGCTCTCCTAGCGGGGGTGAGCAGTACTTC. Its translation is CASSPSGGEQYF.

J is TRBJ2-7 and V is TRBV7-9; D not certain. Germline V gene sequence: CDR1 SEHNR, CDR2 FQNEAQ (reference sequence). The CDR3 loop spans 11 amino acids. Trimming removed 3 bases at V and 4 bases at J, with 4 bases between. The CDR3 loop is CASSLKYEQYF. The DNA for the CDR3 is TGTGCCAGCAGCTTGAAGTACGAGCAGTACTTC.

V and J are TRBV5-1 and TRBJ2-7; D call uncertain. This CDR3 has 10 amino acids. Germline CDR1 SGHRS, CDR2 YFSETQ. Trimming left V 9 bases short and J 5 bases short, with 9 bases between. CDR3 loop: CATPSDEQYV. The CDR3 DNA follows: TGCGCCACCCCATCAGACGAGCAGTACGTC.

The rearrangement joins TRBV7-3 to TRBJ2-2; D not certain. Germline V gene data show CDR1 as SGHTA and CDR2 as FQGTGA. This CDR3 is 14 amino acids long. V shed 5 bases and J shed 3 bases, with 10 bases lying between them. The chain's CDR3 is CASSAYPYTGELFF. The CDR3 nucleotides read TGTGCCAGCAGCGCCTACCCATACACCGGGGAGCTGTTTTTT.

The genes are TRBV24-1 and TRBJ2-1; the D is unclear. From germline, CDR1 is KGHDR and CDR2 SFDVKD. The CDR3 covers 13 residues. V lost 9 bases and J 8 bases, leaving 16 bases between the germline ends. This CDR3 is CATSNSLAYEQFF. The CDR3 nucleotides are TGTGCCACCTCGAACAGTTTAGCCTATGAGCAGTTCTTC.

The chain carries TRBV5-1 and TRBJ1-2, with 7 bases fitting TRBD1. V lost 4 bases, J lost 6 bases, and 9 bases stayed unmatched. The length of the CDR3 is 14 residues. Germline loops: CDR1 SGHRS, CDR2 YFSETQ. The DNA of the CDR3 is TGCGCCAGCAGCGGGACAGCCGAAAGCGATGGCTACACCTTC. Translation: CASSGTAESDGYTF.

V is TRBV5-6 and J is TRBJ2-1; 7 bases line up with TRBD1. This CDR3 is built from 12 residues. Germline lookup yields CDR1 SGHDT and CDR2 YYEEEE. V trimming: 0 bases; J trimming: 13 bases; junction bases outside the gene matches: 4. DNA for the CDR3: TGTGCCAGCAGCTTGGCCGGGACAGCTCAGTTCTTC. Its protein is CASSLAGTAQFF. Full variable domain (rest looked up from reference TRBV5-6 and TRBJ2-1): DAGVTQSPTHLIKTRGQQVTLRCSPKSGHDTVSWYQQALGQGPQFIFQYYEEEERQRGNFPDRFSGHQFPNYSSELNVNALLLGDSALYLCASSLAGTAQFFGPGTRLTVL.

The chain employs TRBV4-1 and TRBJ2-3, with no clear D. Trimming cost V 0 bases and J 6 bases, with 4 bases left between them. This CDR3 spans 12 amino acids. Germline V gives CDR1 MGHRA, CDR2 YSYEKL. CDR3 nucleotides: TGCGCCAGCAGCCAAGATCTCGATACGCAGTATTTT. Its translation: CASSQDLDTQYF.

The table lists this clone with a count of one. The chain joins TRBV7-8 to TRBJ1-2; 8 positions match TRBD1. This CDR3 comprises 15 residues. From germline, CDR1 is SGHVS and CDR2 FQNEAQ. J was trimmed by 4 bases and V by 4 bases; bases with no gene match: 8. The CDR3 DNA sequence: TGTGCCAGCAGCTCCTGGACAGGGAGCGGCTATGGCTACACCTTC. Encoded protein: CASSSWTGSGYGYTF. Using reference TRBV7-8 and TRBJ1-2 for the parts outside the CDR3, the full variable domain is GAGVSQSPRYKVAKRGQDVALRCDPISGHVSLFWYQQALGQGPEFLTYFQNEAQLDKSGLPSDRFFAERPEGSVSTLKIQRTQQEDSAVYLCASSSWTGSGYGYTFGSGTRLTVV.

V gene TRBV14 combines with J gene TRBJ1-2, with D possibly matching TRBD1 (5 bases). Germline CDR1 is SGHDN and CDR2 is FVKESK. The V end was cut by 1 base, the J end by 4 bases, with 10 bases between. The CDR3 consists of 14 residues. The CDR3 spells CASSQVGRAYGYTF. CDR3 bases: TGTGCCAGCAGCCAAGTGGGCAGGGCCTATGGCTACACCTTC.

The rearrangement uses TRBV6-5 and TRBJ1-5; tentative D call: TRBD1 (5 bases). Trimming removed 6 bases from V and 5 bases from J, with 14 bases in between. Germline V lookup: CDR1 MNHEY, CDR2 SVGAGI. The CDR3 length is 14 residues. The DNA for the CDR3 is TGTGCCAGCAGCCCAACAGGAGGGGATCAGCCCCAGCATTTT. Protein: CASSPTGGDQPQHF.

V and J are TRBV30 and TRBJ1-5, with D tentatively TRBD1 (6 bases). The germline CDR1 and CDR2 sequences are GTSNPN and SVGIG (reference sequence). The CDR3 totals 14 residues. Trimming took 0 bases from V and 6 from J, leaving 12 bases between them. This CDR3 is CAWSVSGDGQPQHF. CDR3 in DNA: TGTGCCTGGAGTGTATCAGGGGACGGTCAGCCCCAGCATTTT.

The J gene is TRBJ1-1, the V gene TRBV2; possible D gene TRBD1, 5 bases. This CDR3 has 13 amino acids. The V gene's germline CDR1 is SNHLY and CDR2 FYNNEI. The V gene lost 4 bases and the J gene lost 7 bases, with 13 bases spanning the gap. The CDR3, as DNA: TGTGCCAGCAGTGTCCGGGGGTTGGATGAAGCTTTCTTT. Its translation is CASSVRGLDEAFF. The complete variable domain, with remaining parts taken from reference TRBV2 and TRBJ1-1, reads EPEVTQTPSHQVTQMGQEVILRCVPISNHLYFYWYRQILGQKVEFLVSFYNNEISEKSEIFDDQFSVERPDGSNFTLKIRSTKLEDSAMYFCASSVRGLDEAFFGQGTRLTVV.

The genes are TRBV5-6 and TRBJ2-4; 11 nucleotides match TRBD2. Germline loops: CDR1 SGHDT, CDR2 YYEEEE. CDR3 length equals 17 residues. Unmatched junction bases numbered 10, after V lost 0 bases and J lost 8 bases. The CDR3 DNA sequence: TGTGCCAGCAGCTTGGGCGCTAGCGGGAGGAGTAGAGACATTCAGTACTTC. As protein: CASSLGASGRSRDIQYF.

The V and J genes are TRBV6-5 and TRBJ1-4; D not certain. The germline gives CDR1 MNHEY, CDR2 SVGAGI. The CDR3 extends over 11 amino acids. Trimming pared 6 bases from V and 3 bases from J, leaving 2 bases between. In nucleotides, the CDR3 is TGTGCCAGCAGGTCTAATGAAAAACTGTTTTTT. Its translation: CASRSNEKLFF.

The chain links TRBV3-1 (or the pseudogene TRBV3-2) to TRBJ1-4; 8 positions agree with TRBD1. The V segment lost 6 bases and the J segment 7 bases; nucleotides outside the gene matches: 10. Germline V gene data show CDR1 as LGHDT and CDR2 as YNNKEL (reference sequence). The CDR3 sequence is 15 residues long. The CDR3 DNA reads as TGTGCCAGCAGACGCCAGGGGGCCGGTGGTGAAAAACTGTTTTTT. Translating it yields CASRRQGAGGEKLFF.

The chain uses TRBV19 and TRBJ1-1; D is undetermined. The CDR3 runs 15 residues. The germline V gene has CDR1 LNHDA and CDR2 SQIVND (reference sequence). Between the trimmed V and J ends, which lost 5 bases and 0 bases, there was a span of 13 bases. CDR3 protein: CASSFGGRLNTEAFF. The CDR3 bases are TGTGCCAGTAGTTTCGGCGGGAGACTGAACACTGAAGCTTTCTTT.

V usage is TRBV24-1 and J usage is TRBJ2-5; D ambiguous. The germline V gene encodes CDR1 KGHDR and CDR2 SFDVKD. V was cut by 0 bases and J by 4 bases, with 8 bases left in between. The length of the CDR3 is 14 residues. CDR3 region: CATSDLSNPETQYF. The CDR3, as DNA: TGTGCCACCAGTGATTTGTCTAATCCAGAGACCCAGTACTTC.

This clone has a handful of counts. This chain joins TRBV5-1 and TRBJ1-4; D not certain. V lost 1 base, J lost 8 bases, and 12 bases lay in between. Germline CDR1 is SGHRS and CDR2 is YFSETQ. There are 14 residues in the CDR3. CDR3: CASSLSWNKEKLFF. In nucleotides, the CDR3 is TGCGCCAGCAGCTTGAGCTGGAATAAAGAAAAACTGTTTTTT.

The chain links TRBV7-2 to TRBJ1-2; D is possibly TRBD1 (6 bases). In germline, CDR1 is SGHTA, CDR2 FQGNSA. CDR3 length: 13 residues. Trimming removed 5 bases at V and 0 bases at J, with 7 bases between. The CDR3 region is CASSGQTNYGYTF. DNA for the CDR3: TGTGCCAGCAGCGGACAGACTAACTATGGCTACACCTTC.